The clone carrying this TCR beta chain was detected a few times. Its specificity is unknown. This entry belongs to a study of post-analysis software for immune sequencing data. At the level of the study: Relapsing-remitting, secondary progressive and progressive-relapsing forms of multiple sclerosis all featured among disease courses.

The TCR beta cDNA libraries carried unique molecular identifiers. One entry per CDR3 protein, called by TCRdb with MiXCR from the PCR reads. The sample includes hundreds of thousands of distinct CDR3 sequences, around 40% of them seen just once. Study results and caveats: Patients carried five TRBV segments more frequently than controls did, and TRBV5-6, TRBV5-1 and TRBV20-1 were among them. Strong co-clustering by F measure linked samples that shared a preparation batch. When compared against controls, multiple sclerosis patients showed significantly lower normalized Chao1 diversity.

V gave up 5 bases and J gave up 2 bases; unmatched junction bases: 6. The CDR3 length is 14 residues. Germline CDR1 and CDR2: ENHRY and SYGVKD. The V gene is TRBV10-3, the J gene TRBJ2-7; the match to TRBD1 covers 7 bases. The sample comprised blood. This clonotype originated in a girl under 18 with multiple sclerosis. CDR3 loop: CAISWGQLAYEQYF. The CDR3, as DNA: TGTGCCATCAGTTGGGGACAGTTGGCCTACGAGCAGTACTTC.